A selection of T cell receptor beta chains follows, all from one sample in a study of identical twins. One entry per CDR3 protein results from TCRdb running MiXCR on the 5' RACE reads. The sample includes roughly 1.6 million distinct CDR3 sequences, 25% to 35% of them seen just once. Sequenced material: cord blood. Receptors originate from a newborn girl in good health. Both conserved end residues are trimmed from each CDR3.

>TRBV20-1
SAEQEEAF
>TRBV20-1
SAWTSGRAHEQF
>TRBV28
AGQSGAGGQYDEQF
>TRBV27
ASCLSSDINYGYT
>TRBV20-1
SAPQGARYTEAF
>TRBV3-1
ASSYSTSPGEQY
>TRBV2
ASSVPGQGNTEAF
>TRBV11-1
ASSGGLGITEAF
>TRBV15
ATSRDFPARGGWDTEAF
>TRBV29-1
SVENTGELF
>TRBV5-1
ASSFIDSQETQY
>TRBV6-6
ASSYLPRGSYGYT
>TRBV12-3/TRBV12-4
ASLPRGYPYSNQPQH
>TRBV28
ASSPQRGASYEQY
>TRBV12-3/TRBV12-4
ASSKAPGTVSTDTQY
>TRBV20-1
SARTDGDTEAF
>TRBV12-3/TRBV12-4
ASSDAGTGSHGYT
>TRBV4-2
ASSQGDGQNTEAF
>TRBV6-1
ASSLVPGSGANVLT
>TRBV2
ASRRDRWDEQF
>TRBV7-9
ASSPGTMNEQF
>TRBV20-1
SARASSRGRTDTQY
>TRBV28
ASSPVVGERF
>TRBV27
ASSPFPPDSQQF
>TRBV7-2
ASSAASGRGWETQY
>TRBV20-1
SARRFVSSTDTQY
>TRBV20-1
SATPGVHFSGANVLT
>TRBV20-1
SATDRLGLHNEQF
>TRBV27
ASSRRGASGYGYT
>TRBV20-1
SAGDRGYYGYT
>TRBV20-1
SARISGRGNTGELF
>TRBV20-1
SASPDFNEKLF
>TRBV6-1
ASSEAPLAGGYEQY
>TRBV19
ASSMFAGLSYEQY
>TRBV5-1
ASSWEDSGSLAGPSPDTDTQY
>TRBV20-1
SARDDRLAGGLAKNIQY
>TRBV9
ASSVEAVRDRNSYEQY
>TRBV20-1
SAGQGAFNSPLH
>TRBV20-1
SAPRTGSGGELF
>TRBV20-1
SAREPYRETQY
>TRBV25-1
ASRRAVSGTDTQY
>TRBV20-1
SARGGSRGSTDTQY
>TRBV12-3/TRBV12-4
ASSPAQRNYGYT
>TRBV5-1
ASSLGPGLNTEAF
>TRBV15
ATSRDLLALNTGELF
>TRBV2
ASSAFLAGAYNEQF
>TRBV21-1
ASSKEWREGGSYEQY
>TRBV27
ASSLLGTDLNYGYT
>TRBV27
ANSLVTPAGGRATEAF
>TRBV12-3/TRBV12-4
ASSSRVLDGYT
>TRBV4-2
ASSQAGPGTDTQY
>TRBV15
ATSPRITEAF
>TRBV11-2
ASSRIAGAYNEQY
>TRBV4-2
ASSQAIASSYEQY
>TRBV6-1
ASRLGAPTEAF
>TRBV2
ASTLGVAGVYNEQF
>TRBV6-6
ASSYGTLQETQY
>TRBV5-1
ASSLLQGNEQY
>TRBV29-1
SARTGRSPYEQY
>TRBV4-1
ASSLWTGVGNTEAF